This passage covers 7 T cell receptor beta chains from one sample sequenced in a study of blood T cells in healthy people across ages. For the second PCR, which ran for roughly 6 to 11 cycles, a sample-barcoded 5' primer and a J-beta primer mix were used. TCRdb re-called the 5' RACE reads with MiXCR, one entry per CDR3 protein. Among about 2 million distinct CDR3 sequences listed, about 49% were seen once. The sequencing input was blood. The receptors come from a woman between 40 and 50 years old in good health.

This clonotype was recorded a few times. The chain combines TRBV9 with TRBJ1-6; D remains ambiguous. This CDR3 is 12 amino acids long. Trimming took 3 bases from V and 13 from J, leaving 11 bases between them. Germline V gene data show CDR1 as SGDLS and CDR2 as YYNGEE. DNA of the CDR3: TGTGCCAGCAGCGGGACCGAATTGCCCCTCCACTTT. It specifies CASSGTELPLHF.

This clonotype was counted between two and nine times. CDR3 bases: TGTGCCAGCAGCTTATCGGGCAGGAGGAATAGCGAAAAACTGTTTTTT. This translates into CASSLSGRRNSEKLFF. The chain employs TRBV7-9 and TRBJ1-4; D remains ambiguous. The CDR3 loop spans 16 amino acids. V lost 2 bases, J lost 8 bases, and 18 bases lay in between. Germline V gene sequence: CDR1 SEHNR, CDR2 FQNEAQ (reference sequence).

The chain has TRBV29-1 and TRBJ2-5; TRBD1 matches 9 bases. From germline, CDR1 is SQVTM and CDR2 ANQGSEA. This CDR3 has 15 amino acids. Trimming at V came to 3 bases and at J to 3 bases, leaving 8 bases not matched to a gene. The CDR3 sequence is CSVDFRQGGKETQYF. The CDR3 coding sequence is TGCAGCGTTGACTTCCGACAGGGGGGTAAAGAGACCCAGTACTTC.

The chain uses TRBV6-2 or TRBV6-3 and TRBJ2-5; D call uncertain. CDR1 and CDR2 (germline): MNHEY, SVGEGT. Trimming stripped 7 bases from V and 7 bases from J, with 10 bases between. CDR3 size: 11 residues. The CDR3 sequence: CASTIKGTQYF. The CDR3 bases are TGTGCCAGCACCATAAAAGGGACCCAGTACTTC.

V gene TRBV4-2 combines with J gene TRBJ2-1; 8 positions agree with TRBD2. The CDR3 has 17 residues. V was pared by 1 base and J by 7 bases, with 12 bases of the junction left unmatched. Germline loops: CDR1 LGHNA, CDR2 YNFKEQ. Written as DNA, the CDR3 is TGTGCCAGCAGCCAAGCTGGGTCGGGGGGGCTTTGGAATGAGCAGTTCTTC. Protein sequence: CASSQAGSGGLWNEQFF.

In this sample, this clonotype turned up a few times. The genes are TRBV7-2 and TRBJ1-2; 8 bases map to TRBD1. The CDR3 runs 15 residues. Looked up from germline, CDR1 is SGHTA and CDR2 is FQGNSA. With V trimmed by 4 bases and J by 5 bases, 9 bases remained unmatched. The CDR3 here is CASSSFGTGVYGYTF. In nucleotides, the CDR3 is TGTGCCAGCAGCTCCTTCGGGACAGGAGTGTATGGCTACACCTTC.

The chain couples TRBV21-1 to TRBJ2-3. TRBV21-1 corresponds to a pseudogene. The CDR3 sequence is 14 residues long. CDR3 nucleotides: TGTGCCAGCAGAAACCGGGAGACCACAGAGACGCAGTATTTT. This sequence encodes CASRNRETTETQYF.